This T cell receptor (beta chain) was retrieved from a study of Ad26.COV2.S vaccination and SARS-CoV-2 variants. Data came from immunoSEQ multiplex PCR; TCRdb stores just in-frame clones and leaves some out. This table has 500,000 or so clones, roughly 89% appearing once. Stated treatment: over 15 received Ad26.COV2.S at low or high dose, single or two shots; a few received placebo; per-sample allocation not given. The samples date from day 63 after the first vaccine or placebo injection. V dropped 3 bases and J dropped 8; count of bases not matched to a gene: 13. The CDR3 has 16 amino acids. CDR1 MNHEY and CDR2 SVGAGI come from the germline V gene.

The starting material was peripheral blood, obtained in a trial of Ad26.COV2.S vaccine versus placebo. The source of this sequence is a person aged 18-60 years who received the Ad26.COV2.S COVID-19 vaccine or a placebo. The chain carries TRBV6-5 and TRBJ1-2, with 9 bases fitting TRBD1. The chain's CDR3 is CASSYLGLQGAVGYTF. The CDR3 bases are TGTGCCAGCAGTTATTTAGGCCTACAGGGGGCCGTCGGCTACACCTTC.